The 2 T cell receptor beta chains listed next were all sequenced from one sample in a study of T cell responses to AZD1222 COVID-19 vaccine. Method: immunoSEQ multiplex PCR; TCRdb's copy keeps in-frame clones and lacks some. The sample consists of more than 140,000 clones, approximately 89% of them appearing once. Sequencing used peripheral blood, obtained on day 0 of AZD1222 vaccination. The receptors originated from an adult in good health.

This clone showed up just once. CDR3 in amino acids: CASSPRADATNEKLFF. The CDR3 bases are TGTGCCAGCAGCCCACGGGCCGATGCAACTAATGAAAAACTGTTTTTT. V gene TRBV11-2 combines with J gene TRBJ1-4; unclear D gene. V shed 5 bases and J shed 0 bases, with 13 bases lying between them. This CDR3 comprises 16 residues. Germline V gene data show CDR1 as SGHAT and CDR2 as FQNNGV.

This clone was detected once. The CDR3 sequence is CASKPPPETPNQPQHF. The CDR3 region has the DNA TGTGCCAGTAAACCCCCCCCCGAAACCCCCAATCAGCCCCAGCATTTT. The gene calls are TRBV19 and TRBJ1-5; D is undetermined. The CDR3 is 16 residues long. V shed 7 bases and J shed 3 bases, with 19 bases lying between them. Per the germline V gene, CDR1 is LNHDA and CDR2 is SQIVND (reference sequence).